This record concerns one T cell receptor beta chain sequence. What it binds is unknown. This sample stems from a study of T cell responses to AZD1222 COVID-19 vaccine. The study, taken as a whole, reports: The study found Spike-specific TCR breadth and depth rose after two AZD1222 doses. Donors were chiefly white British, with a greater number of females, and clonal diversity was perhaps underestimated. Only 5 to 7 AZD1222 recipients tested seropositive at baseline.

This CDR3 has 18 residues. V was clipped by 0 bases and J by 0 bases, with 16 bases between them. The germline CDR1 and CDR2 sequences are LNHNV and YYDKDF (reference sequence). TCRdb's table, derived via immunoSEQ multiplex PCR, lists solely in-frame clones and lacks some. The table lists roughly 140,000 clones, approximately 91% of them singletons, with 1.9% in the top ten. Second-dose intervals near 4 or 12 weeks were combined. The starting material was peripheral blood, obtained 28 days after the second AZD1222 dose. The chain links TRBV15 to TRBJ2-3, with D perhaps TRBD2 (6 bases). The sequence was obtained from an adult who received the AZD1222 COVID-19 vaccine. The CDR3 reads CATSRDGGIAASTDTQYF. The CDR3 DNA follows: TGTGCCACCAGCAGAGATGGAGGAATAGCGGCTAGCACAGATACGCAGTATTTT.